This TCR beta chain was sequenced during a study of cytomegalovirus exposure and HLA in healthy donors. PCR employed 60 Vbeta and 13 Jbeta primers. Sequencing used immunoSEQ multiplex PCR; TCRdb keeps in-frame clones, though not all of them. The data show under 200,000 clones, with roughly 80% seen just once and 1% to 1.5% held by the top ten. Concerning this clone: A junction end diverges from the germline sequence, so it may reflect a read error.

Material for sequencing was PBMCs. This TCR derives from a man in his fifties in good health and CMV-seropositive.

CDR3 region: CSATRGPNLFF. The CDR3 coding sequence is TGCAGTGCAACAAGGGGCCCCAATCTCTTCTTC. J is TRBJ2-7 and V is TRBV20-1, with D perhaps TRBD1 (5 bases). Germline values: CDR1 DFQATT, CDR2 SNEGSKA (reference sequence). This CDR3 region has 11 residues.